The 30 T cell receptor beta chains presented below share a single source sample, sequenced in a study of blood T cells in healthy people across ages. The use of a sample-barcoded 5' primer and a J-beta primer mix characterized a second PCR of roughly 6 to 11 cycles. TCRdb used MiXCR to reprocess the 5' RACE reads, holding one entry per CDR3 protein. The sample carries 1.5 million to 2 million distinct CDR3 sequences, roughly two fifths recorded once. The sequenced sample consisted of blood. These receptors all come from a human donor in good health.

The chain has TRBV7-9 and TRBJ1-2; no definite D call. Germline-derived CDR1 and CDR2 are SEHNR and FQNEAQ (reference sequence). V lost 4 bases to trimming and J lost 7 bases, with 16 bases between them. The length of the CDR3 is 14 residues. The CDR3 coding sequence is TGTGCCAGCAGCTCAGGACCCCTGGCGGGTGGCTACACCTTC. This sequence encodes CASSSGPLAGGYTF.

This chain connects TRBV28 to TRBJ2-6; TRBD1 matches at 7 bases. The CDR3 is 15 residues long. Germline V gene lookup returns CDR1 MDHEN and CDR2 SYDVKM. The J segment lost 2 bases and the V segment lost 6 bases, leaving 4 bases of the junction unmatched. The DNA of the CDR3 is TGTGCCAGCAGAAGTCAGGGGGCTGGGGCCAACGTCCTGACTTTC. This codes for CASRSQGAGANVLTF.

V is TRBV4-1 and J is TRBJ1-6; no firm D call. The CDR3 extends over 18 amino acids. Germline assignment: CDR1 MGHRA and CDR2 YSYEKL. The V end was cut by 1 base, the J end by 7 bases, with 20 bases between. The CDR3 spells CASSQVIQRVVKNSPLHF. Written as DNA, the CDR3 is TGCGCCAGCAGCCAAGTAATCCAGCGTGTAGTAAAGAATTCACCCCTCCACTTT.

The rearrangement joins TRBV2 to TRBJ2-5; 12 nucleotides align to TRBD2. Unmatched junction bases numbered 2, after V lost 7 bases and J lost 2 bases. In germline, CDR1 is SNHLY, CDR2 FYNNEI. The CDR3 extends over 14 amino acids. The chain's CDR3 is CASIGLAGQETQYF. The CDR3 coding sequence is TGTGCCAGCATTGGACTAGCGGGGCAAGAGACCCAGTACTTC.

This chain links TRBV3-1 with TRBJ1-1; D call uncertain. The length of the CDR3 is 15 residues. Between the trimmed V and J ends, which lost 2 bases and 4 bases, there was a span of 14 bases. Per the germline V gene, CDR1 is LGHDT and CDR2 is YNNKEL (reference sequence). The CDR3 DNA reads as TGTGCCAGCAGCCAATATTATGTGGTAGGCACTGAAGCTTTCTTT. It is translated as CASSQYYVVGTEAFF.

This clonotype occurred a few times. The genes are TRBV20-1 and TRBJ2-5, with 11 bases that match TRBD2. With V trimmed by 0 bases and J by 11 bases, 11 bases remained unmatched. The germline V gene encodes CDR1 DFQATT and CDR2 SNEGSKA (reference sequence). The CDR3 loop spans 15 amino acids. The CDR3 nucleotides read TGCAGTGCTAGAGATCGTGGGCTAGCGGGGGGCCGACAGTACTTC. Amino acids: CSARDRGLAGGRQYF.

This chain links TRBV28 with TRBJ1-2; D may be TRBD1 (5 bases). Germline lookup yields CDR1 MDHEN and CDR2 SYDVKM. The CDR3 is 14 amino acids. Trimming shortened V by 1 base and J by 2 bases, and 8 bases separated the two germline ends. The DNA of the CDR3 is TGTGCCAGCAGTTTATTCAAGGGGAACTATGGCTACACCTTC. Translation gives CASSLFKGNYGYTF.

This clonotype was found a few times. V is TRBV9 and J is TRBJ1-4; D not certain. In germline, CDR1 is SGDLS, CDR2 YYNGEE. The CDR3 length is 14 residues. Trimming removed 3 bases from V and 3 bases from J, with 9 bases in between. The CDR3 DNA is TGTGCCAGCAGCGCCCGGGGTTCTAATGAAAAACTGTTTTTT. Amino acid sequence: CASSARGSNEKLFF.

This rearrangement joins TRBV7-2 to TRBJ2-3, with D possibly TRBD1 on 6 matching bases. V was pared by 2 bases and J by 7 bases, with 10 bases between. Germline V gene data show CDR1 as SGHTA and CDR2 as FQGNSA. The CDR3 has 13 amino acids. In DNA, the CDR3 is TGTGCCAGCAGCTTACGCAGGGGAAATACGCAGTATTTT. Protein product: CASSLRRGNTQYF.

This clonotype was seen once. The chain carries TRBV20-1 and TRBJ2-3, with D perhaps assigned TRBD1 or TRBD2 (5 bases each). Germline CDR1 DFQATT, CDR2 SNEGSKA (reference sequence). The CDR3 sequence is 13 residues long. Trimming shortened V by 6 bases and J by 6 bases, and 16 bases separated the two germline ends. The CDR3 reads CSAPGPNTDTQYF. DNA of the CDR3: TGCAGTGCCCCGGGACCCAACACGGATACGCAGTATTTT.

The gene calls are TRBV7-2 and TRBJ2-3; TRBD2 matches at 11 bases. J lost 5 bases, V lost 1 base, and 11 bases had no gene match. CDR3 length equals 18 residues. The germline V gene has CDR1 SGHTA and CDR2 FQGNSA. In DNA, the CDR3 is TGTGCCAGCAGCTTAGAAATAGCGGGGGGGCTTGAAGTAGATACGCAGTATTTT. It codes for CASSLEIAGGLEVDTQYF.

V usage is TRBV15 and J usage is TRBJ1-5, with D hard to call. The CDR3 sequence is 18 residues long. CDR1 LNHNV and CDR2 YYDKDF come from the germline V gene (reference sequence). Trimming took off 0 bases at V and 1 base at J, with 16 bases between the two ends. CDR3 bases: TGTGCCACCAGCAGAGACCCTAGTTTCGGCCAGAGCAATCAGCCCCAGCATTTT. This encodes CATSRDPSFGQSNQPQHF.

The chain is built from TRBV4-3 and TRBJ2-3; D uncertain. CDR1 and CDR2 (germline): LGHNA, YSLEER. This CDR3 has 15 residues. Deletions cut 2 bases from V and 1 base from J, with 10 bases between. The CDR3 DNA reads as TGCGCCAGCAGCCAATTTGTACTGGGCACAGATACGCAGTATTTT. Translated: CASSQFVLGTDTQYF.

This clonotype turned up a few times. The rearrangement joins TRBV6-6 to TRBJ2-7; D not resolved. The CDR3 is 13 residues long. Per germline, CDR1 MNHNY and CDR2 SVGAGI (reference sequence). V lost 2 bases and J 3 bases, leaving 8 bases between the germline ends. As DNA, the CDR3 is TGTGCCAGCAGTTACGGGTTAGTCTACGAGCAGTACTTC. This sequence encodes CASSYGLVYEQYF.

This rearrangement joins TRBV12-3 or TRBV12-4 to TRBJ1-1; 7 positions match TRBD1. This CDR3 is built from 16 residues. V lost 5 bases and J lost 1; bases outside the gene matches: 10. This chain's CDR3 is CASSPPFGQANTEAFF. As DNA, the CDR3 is TGTGCCAGCAGTCCACCCTTCGGACAGGCGAACACTGAAGCTTTCTTT.

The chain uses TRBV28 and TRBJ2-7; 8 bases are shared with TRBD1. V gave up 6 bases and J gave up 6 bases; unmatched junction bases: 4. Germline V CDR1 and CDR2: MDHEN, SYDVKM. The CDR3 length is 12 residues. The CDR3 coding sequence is TGTGCCAGCAGAGAAGGACAGGGCGAGCAGTACTTC. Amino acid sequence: CASREGQGEQYF.

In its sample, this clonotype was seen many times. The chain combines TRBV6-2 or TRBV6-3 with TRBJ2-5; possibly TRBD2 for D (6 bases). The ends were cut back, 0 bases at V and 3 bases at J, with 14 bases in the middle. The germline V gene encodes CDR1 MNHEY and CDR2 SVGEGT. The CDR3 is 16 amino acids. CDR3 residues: CASSYSTRLVKETQYF. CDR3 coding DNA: TGTGCCAGCAGTTACTCCACCCGACTAGTAAAAGAGACCCAGTACTTC.

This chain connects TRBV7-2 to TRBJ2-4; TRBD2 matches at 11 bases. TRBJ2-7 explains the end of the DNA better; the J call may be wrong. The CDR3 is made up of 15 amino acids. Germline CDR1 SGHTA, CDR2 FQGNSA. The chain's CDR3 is CASSLVPSGGHEQYF. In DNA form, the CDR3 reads TGTGCCAGCAGCTTAGTACCTAGCGGGGGGCACGAGCAGTACTTC.

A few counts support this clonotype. Here the CDR3 DNA reads TGTGCCAGCAGCTTAGCCGACAGCTCACCCCTCCACTTT. It translates to CASSLADSSPLHF. J is TRBJ1-6 and V is TRBV7-2, with a weak D call TRBD1 (5 bases). The V gene lost 0 bases and the J gene lost 10 bases, with 7 bases spanning the gap. Germline V gene sequence: CDR1 SGHTA, CDR2 FQGNSA. This CDR3 spans 13 amino acids.

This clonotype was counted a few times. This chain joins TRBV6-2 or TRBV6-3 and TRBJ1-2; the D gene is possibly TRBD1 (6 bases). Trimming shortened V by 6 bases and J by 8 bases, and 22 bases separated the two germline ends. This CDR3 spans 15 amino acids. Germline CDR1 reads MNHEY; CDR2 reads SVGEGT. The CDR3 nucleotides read TGTGCCAGCAGCAACTCCTACAGGGACTCGGGAGGCTACACCTTC. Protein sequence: CASSNSYRDSGGYTF.

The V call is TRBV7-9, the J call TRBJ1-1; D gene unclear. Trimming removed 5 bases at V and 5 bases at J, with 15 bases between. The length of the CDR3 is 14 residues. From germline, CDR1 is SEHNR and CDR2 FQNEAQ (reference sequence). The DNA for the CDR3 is TGTGCCAGCAGCCCCGTTTCGTTATCGACTGAAGCTTTCTTT. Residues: CASSPVSLSTEAFF.

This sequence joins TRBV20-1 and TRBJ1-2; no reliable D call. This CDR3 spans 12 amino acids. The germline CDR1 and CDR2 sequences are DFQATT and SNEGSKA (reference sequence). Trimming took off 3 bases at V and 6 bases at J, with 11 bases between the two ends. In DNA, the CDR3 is TGCAGTGCTAGGTCAGCCGGGGATGGCTACACCTTC. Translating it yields CSARSAGDGYTF.

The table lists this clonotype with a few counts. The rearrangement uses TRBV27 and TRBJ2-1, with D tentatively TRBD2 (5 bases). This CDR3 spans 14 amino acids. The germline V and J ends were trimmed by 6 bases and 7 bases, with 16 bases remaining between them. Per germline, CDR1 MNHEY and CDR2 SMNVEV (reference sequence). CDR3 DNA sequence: TGTGCCAGCAGCTTTGGAGGTCTATTGAATGAGCAGTTCTTC. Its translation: CASSFGGLLNEQFF.

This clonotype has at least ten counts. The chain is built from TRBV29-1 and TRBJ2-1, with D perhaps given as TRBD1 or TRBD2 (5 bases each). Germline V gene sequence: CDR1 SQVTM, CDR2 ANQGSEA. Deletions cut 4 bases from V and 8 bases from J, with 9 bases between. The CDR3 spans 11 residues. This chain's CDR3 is CSVGRGDEQFF. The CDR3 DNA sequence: TGCAGCGTTGGACGGGGCGATGAGCAGTTCTTC.

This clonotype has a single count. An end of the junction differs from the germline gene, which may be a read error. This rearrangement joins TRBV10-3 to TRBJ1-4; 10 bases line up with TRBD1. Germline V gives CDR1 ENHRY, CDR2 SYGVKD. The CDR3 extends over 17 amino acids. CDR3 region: CAISPGTGDATNEKQFF. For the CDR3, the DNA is TGTGCCATCAGTCCCGGGACAGGGGACGCAACCAATGAAAAACAGTTTTTT.

CDR3 sequence: CASSLGASSGDTQYF. The CDR3 DNA follows: TGTGCCAGCAGCTTAGGGGCGTCGTCGGGGGATACGCAGTATTTT. The chain combines TRBV7-2 with TRBJ2-3; D might be TRBD2 (5 bases). Germline values: CDR1 SGHTA, CDR2 FQGNSA. This CDR3 has 15 amino acids. V lost 1 base and J lost 6, with 14 bases in between.

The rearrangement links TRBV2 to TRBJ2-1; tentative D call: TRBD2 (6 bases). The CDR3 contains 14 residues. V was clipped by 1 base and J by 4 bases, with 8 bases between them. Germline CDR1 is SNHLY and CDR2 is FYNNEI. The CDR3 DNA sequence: TGTGCCAGCAGTGAAGATGGGAGGTACAATGAGCAGTTCTTC. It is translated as CASSEDGRYNEQFF.

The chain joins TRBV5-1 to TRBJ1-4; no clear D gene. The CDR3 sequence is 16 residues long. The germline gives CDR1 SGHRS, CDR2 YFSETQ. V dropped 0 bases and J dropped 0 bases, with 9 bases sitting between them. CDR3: CASSLGLTATNEKLFF. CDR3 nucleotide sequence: TGCGCCAGCAGCTTGGGGTTGACCGCAACTAATGAAAAACTGTTTTTT.

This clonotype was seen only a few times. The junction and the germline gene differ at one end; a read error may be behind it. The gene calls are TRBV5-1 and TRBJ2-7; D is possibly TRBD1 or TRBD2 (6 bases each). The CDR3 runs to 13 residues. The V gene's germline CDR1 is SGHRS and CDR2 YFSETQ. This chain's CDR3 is CAGSRGGTYEQYF. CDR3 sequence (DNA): TGCGCCGGCAGCAGGGGCGGGACCTACGAGCAGTACTTC.

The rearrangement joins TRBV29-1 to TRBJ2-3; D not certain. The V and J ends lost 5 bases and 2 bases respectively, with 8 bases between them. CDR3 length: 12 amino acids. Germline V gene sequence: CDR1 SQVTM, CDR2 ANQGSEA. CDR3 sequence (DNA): TGCAGCGTTACTTCAAACACAGATACGCAGTATTTT. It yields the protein CSVTSNTDTQYF.